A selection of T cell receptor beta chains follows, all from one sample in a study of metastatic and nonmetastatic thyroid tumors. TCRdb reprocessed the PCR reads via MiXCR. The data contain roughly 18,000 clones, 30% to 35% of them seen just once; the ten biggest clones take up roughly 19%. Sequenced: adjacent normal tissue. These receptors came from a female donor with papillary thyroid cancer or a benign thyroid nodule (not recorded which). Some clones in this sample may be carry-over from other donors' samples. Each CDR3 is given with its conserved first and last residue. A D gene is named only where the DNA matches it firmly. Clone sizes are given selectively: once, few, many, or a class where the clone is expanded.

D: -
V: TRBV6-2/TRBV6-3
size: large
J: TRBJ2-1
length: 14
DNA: TGTGCCAGCAGTCGCCCATTTGGAGACTATGAGCAGTTCTTC
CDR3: CASSRPFGDYEQFF

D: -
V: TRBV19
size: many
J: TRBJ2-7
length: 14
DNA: TGTGCCAGTAGTACCCCGTGGCTGTGGGTCGAGCAGTACTTC
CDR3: CASSTPWLWVEQYF

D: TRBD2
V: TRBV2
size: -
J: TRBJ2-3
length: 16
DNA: TGTGCCAGCAGTGGACTAGCGATATCTAGCACAGATACGCAGTATTTT
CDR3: CASSGLAISSTDTQYF

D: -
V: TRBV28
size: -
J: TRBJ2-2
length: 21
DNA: TGTGCCAGCCAGCCAGGTGATGCGGGGATGACTGCGATCGCGAACACCGGGGAGCTGTTTTTT
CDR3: CASQPGDAGMTAIANTGELFF

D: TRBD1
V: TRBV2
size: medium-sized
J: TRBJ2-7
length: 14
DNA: TGTGCCAGCAGCCGACAGGGTCTTACGTACGAGCAGTACTTC
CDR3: CASSRQGLTYEQYF

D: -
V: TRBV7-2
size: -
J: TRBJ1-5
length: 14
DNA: TGTGCCAGCAGCAGAGTGGGGGCGGAACAGCCCCAGCATTTT
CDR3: CASSRVGAEQPQHF

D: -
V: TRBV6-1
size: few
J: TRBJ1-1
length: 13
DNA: TGTGCCAGCAGTGGGACGTTTAACACTGAAGCTTTCTTT
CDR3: CASSGTFNTEAFF

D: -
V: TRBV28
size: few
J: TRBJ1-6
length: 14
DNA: TGTGCCAGCCACAGGAGCGCGGATAATTCACCCCTCCACTTT
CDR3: CASHRSADNSPLHF

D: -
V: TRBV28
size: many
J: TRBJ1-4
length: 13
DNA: TGTGCCAGCAGTTTAGGGTCTTATGAAAAACTGTTTTTT
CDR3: CASSLGSYEKLFF

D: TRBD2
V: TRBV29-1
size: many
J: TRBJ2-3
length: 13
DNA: TGCAGCGTTGAGGGACTAGCGACGGATACGCAGTATTTT
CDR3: CSVEGLATDTQYF

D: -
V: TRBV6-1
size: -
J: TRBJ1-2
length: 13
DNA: TGTGCCAGCAGTCGGACATCCGCCTATGGCTACACCTTC
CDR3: CASSRTSAYGYTF

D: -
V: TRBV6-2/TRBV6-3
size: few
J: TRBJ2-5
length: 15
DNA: TGTGCCAGCAGCCCCACAGCGAGGGATGTCGAGACCCAGTACTTC
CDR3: CASSPTARDVETQYF

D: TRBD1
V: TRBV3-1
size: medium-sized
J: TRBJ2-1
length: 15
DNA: TGTGCCAGCAGCCCCCGGACAGGGGGCCCCAATGAGCAGTTCTTC
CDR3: CASSPRTGGPNEQFF

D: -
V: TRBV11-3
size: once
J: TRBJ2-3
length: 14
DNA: TGTGCCAGCAGCTTTGGGGGAGGTGGAGATACGCAGTATTTT
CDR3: CASSFGGGGDTQYF

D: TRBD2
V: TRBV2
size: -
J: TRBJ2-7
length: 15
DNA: TGTGCCAGCAGACGACTAGCGGGGGCTACGTACGAGCAGTACTTC
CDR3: CASRRLAGATYEQYF